A selection of T cell receptor beta chains follows, all from one sample in a study of T cell repertoires in cytomegalovirus infection. No antigen has been identified for these receptors. TCRdb recomputed calls from the reads with MiXCR, one row per CDR3 protein. The sample yields some 920,000 distinct CDR3 sequences, approximately 33% seen once. This specimen was cultured CD8+ T cells from PBMCs, taken from culture after CMV antigen stimulation. The receptors were gathered from a human donor in good health (CMV status not recorded). Some clones in this sample may be carry-over from other donors' samples. CDR3s include the opening cysteine and the closing phenylalanine or tryptophan. A D gene is named only where the DNA matches it firmly.

d_gene,v_gene,j_gene,CDR3aa
-,TRBV27,TRBJ1-1,CASSRLIEDTEAFF
TRBD1,TRBV20-1,TRBJ1-1,CSARDFTGGRTEAFF
-,TRBV6-6,TRBJ1-3,CASSYYKGGISGNTIYF
-,TRBV11-3,TRBJ1-1,CASSLDATGGTEAFF
-,TRBV28,TRBJ1-5,CASSFGPASSQPQHF
-,TRBV4-3,TRBJ2-1,CASSQGTQTPHNEQFF
TRBD1,TRBV20-1,TRBJ2-1,CSARERTGGYNEQFF
-,TRBV7-6,TRBJ2-7,CANSRGRGTYEQYF
TRBD2,TRBV12-3/TRBV12-4,TRBJ2-2,CASSFIIAGDATGELFF
TRBD1,TRBV10-3,TRBJ1-1,CAISTTQGASTEAFF
TRBD2,TRBV7-9,TRBJ2-5,CASSLPTSGEERETQYF
-,TRBV12-3/TRBV12-4,TRBJ2-1,CASSFPSVGNEQFF
-,TRBV11-1,TRBJ2-3,CASSGLGDTDTQYF
-,TRBV29-1,TRBJ2-7,CSVRDSKTYEQYF
-,TRBV2,TRBJ1-6,CATARDALNSPLHF
-,TRBV11-2,TRBJ1-1,CASSPATDLEAFF
TRBD1,TRBV10-3,TRBJ1-5,CAISESDRGWQPQHF
TRBD1,TRBV5-1,TRBJ1-1,CASRLYGGQDNTEAFF
-,TRBV7-4,TRBJ2-5,CASSLGAGDETQYF
TRBD1,TRBV12-3/TRBV12-4,TRBJ1-4,CASSFWTGRFTANEKLFF
-,TRBV12-3/TRBV12-4,TRBJ2-4,CASSPGRGLAKNIQYF
-,TRBV5-4,TRBJ1-1,CASSLDPQNTEVFF
TRBD1,TRBV6-6,TRBJ2-1,CASSYYPLRDRGYNEQFF